This T cell receptor (beta chain) appears in the sequencing data of a study of shared clonotypes between healthy human individuals (dated by TCRdb to the early 2020s). Background for the entire study: The cohort comprised a couple of women and a few men aged 18 to 49 years. Per donor, three plates each were used for CD4 naive and CD4 memory, two for CD8 naive, and one for CD8 memory. To estimate repertoire size and how much clonotypes are shared between individuals, the study performed deep sequencing of blood TCR repertoires from about five healthy adults. To increase sequencing depth and limit assay-specific biases, different laboratories used diverse techniques to prepare libraries and sequence TCR repertoires. Between about 0.8 and 9 billion PBMCs per donor were obtained by leukapheresis.

Comment on this clone: The antigen this receptor binds is unknown. Base qualities are not provided; no much larger clone lies one nucleotide away.

Summary of the overall study and its limitations: Naive subsets generally had larger estimated clonotype richness than memory subsets. Compared with non-shared clonotypes, clonotypes shared by all four sorted-subset donors had higher generation probabilities. When several donors were compared, the shared fraction of clonotypes was around 5% for naive CD4, around 3.5% for naive CD8, more than 2% for memory CD4, and under 0.5% for memory CD8. Because the study included only a small number of donors, the genetic and exposure-history diversity represented was limited. Incomplete sequencing was indicated by rarefaction of sorted-subset datasets, despite the large sequencing depth. Based on pairwise subsampling, the degree of clonotype sharing among donors was expected to be affected by sequencing depth. Sampling was restricted to blood, and TCR repertoires in tissue are likely to differ from TCR repertoires in blood.

The CDR1 and CDR2 encoded by the germline V gene are MDHEN and SYDVKM. Inclusive of the bounding cysteine and phenylalanine, the CDR3 is 17 residues long. Only CDR3 DNA is held: 51 bases, read in frame from base 1. V is reduced by 7 bases and J by 1 base, leaving a spacing of 21 bases between them. Using the deep immunoSEQ assay, multiplex PCR amplified TCR CDR3 regions from genomic DNA. Genomic DNA extracted from each cell subset was distributed evenly over all wells of several immunoSEQ 96-well plates, and each plate served as one replicate. For sorted subsets, roughly 200 ng of genomic DNA, equivalent to roughly 33,000 T cell genomes, went into each replicate PCR. Purified libraries were measured with a Qubit 3.0 fluorometer, size-checked on a Bioanalyzer 2100, and measured again with the KAPA Library Quantification kit. A separate single-read 150-cycle Illumina NextSeq 550 flow cell was used to sequence each immunoSEQ 96-well plate. The paper's processing steps were these. Because the immunoSEQ output held only junctional sequences and lacked quality scores, the filtering could not match the filtering applied to full-length reads. To assign V/J genes and CDR3, sequences were annotated using PyIR, a Python wrapper for IgBLAST v1.9, with IMGT germline references. Reads with weak V/J assignments (E-value above 1e-6), missing CDR3, stop codons, out-of-frame junctions, or ambiguous translated residues were removed. V3J clonotypes were defined by identical inferred V gene, J gene, and CDR3 amino acid sequence. To compute the percentage overlap between repertoires, the number of shared unique clonotypes was divided by the size of the smaller repertoire. Three approaches were used to assess repertoire richness: RTK rarefaction, the Chao1 estimator, and Recon v2.1 estimates of unobserved clonotypes. Generation probabilities were computed with OLGA for all TCRbeta clonotypes obtained by the gDNA method from a few donors. Imported from immuneACCESS, the table was reduced by TCRdb to in-frame sequences with V and J called. These copies leave out some clones; in studies compared against another copy, an unresolved V gene accounts for under half, and the cause of the remainder is not known. V and J calls and clone size follow that table, whereas D and trimming were derived from the DNA. The sample contains about 520,000 clones, more than 95% of them found a single time. About 0.06% of the sample is taken by the ten largest.

The donors were healthy, HIV-negative adults who had no recently reported acute infections or vaccinations. All donors were Caucasian adults living in Nashville, Tennessee, USA. Magnetic negative selection was used to enrich CD4+ T cells, after which naive cells were positively selected on CD45RA and the negative fraction became the memory subset. After blood collection by leukapheresis, PBMCs were isolated using Ficoll-Histopaque density gradient centrifugation and then cryopreserved in the vapor phase of liquid nitrogen. Purity and quantity of every magnetically sorted T cell population were checked by analytical flow cytometry. Each sorted fraction had its genomic DNA isolated and then quantified by UV absorbance on a Nanodrop 2000c.

This TCR was sampled from a woman in her 30s in good health. The V and J genes are TRBV28 and TRBJ2-3, with TRBD2 tentatively as D gene (6 bases match). Sequencing used naive CD4+ T cells sorted from blood. The cell subset or site tag for this specimen amounts to: CD45RA+ positively selected. The CDR3 is CASTLRKGWGGTDTQYF. The bases read TGTGCCAGCACCCTCAGGAAGGGGTGGGGGGGCACAGATACGCAGTATTTT.